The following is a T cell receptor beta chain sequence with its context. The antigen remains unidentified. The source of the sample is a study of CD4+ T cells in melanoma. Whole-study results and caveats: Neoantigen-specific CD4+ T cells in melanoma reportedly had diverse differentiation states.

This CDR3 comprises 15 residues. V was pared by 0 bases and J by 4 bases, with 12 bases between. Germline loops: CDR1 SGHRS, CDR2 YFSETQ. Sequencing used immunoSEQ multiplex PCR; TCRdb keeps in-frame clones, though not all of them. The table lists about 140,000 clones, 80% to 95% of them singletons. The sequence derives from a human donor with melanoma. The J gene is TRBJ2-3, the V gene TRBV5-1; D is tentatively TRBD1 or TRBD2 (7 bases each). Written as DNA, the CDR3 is TGCGCCAGCAGCTTGGACGGGGGGACAGCAGATACGCAGTATTTT. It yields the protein CASSLDGGTADTQYF.